This TCR beta chain is drawn from a study of blood T cells in healthy people across ages. V trimming: 6 bases; J trimming: 5 bases; junction bases outside the gene matches: 4. From germline, CDR1 is SQVTM and CDR2 ANQGSEA. This CDR3 has 13 residues. This clonotype was recorded a few times. Using a J-beta primer mix together with a sample-barcoded 5' primer, a second PCR was run for about 7 to 12 cycles. TCRdb redid the calling of the 5' RACE reads with MiXCR, one entry per CDR3 protein. Of roughly 800,000 distinct CDR3 sequences in the sample, roughly 53% are singletons; the top ten hold around 41%. At least 5 micrograms of total RNA were extracted per sample.

The sample comprised blood. The chain is built from TRBV29-1 and TRBJ1-6; 7 bases match TRBD1. This sequence originates from an elderly man in good health. CDR3 sequence (DNA): TGCAGCGTCGGGGACAGTGATAATTCACCCCTCCACTTT. Amino acid sequence: CSVGDSDNSPLHF.